A selection of T cell receptor beta chains follows, all from one sample in a study of PD-L1 blockade in urothelial cancer. Sequencing was performed with immunoSEQ multiplex PCR; in TCRdb, only in-frame clones are kept and a portion is missing. Among more than 40,000 clones listed, roughly four fifths were seen once. This sample comprised PBMCs, obtained around atezolizumab (anti-PD-L1) treatment. These receptors were taken from a man in his 60s with urothelial cancer. The CDR3 runs from the conserved cysteine through the conserved F or W. Fields, in order: D gene, clone size, J gene, V gene, CDR3 DNA, CDR3 protein. A D gene is named only where the DNA matches it firmly. Clone size appears in some rows only: once, few, many, or a class for an expanded clone.

>TRBD1|-|TRBJ2-5|TRBV6-5
TGTGCCAGCAGCAAGGACAGGGGAGGAGAGACCCAGTACTTC
CASSKDRGGETQYF
>-|-|TRBJ2-1|TRBV30
TGTGCCTGGAGTGCTGGAGTTCGGGAGTACAATGAGCAGTTCTTC
CAWSAGVREYNEQFF
>-|-|TRBJ2-1|TRBV28
TGTGCCACCCGTAGAGTCCTCCTCTACAATGAGCAGTTCTTC
CATRRVLLYNEQFF
>-|-|TRBJ2-5|TRBV6-5
TGTGCCAGCAGTTCAACAGGGGAGACCCAGTACTTC
CASSSTGETQYF
>TRBD1|-|TRBJ1-1|TRBV7-2
TGTGCCAGCAGCGATACAGGGGCCGAAGGGGGGACTGAAGCTTTCTTT
CASSDTGAEGGTEAFF
>-|-|TRBJ1-4|TRBV30
TGTGCCTGGAGCGGACAGTCATCCGAAAAACTGTTTTTT
CAWSGQSSEKLFF
>-|-|TRBJ2-5|TRBV7-7
TGTGCTAGCAGCTCGACTAACCAAGAGACCCAGTACTTC
CASSSTNQETQYF
>TRBD1|few|TRBJ1-5|TRBV7-9
TGTGCCAGCAGCCCAGGGACAGGTGGCAATCAGCCCCAGCATTTT
CASSPGTGGNQPQHF
>-|-|TRBJ1-1|TRBV5-1
TGCGCCAGCAGCGACAAACCTGGACACCTACACACTGAAGCTTTCTTT
CASSDKPGHLHTEAFF
>-|-|TRBJ1-4|TRBV19
TGTGCCAGTAGTATAGGACGGGGAACTAATGAAAAACTGTTTTTT
CASSIGRGTNEKLFF
>-|-|TRBJ2-5|TRBV30
TGTGCCTGGAGTTGGGGACTCCGGTACCAAGAGACCCAGTACTTC
CAWSWGLRYQETQYF
>-|-|TRBJ1-4|TRBV7-2
TGTGCCAGCAGCCGAGATGAAAAACTGTTTTTT
CASSRDEKLFF
>TRBD1|-|TRBJ2-1|TRBV25-1
TGTGCCAGCAGTGACTATGAGGGCGGGACAGGCTACAATGAGCAGTTCTTC
CASSDYEGGTGYNEQFF
>TRBD2|-|TRBJ2-2|TRBV5-1
TGCGCCAGCAGCTTGGCCGTAACCGGGGGGGGCCTCCGGGAGCTGTTTTTT
CASSLAVTGGGLRELFF
>TRBD2|-|TRBJ2-3|TRBV5-6
TGTGCCAGCAGCTTGCTAGGACTAGCTGGAGATACGCAGTATTTT
CASSLLGLAGDTQYF
>-|-|TRBJ2-3|TRBV5-6
TGTGCCAGCAGCTTGGTGCCTAGCAGCGCCGCCTTTCAAGTAAATACGCAGTATTTT
CASSLVPSSAAFQVNTQYF
>-|-|TRBJ2-1|TRBV30
TGTGCCTGGAGAGACTCGACGGGACTCTTGAGATCTGAGCAGTTCTTC
CAWRDSTGLLRSEQFF
>-|few|TRBJ1-1|TRBV6-5
TGTGCCACTAAAAGGGGTTTTGAAGCTTTCTTT
CATKRGFEAFF
>-|-|TRBJ2-2|TRBV6-5
TGTGCCAGCAGGACATCGAACACCGGGGAGCTGTTTTTT
CASRTSNTGELFF
>TRBD1|-|TRBJ1-1|TRBV5-4
TGTGCCAGCAGCTTGCACAGGGGGAACACTGAAGCTTTCTTT
CASSLHRGNTEAFF
>TRBD1|-|TRBJ2-7|TRBV6-6
TGTGCCAGCAACCCGGGACAGGTAACCTACGAGCAGTACTTC
CASNPGQVTYEQYF
>TRBD1|-|TRBJ2-5|TRBV6-5
TGTGCCAGCAGACCCGGGACAGGACAAGAGACCCAGTACTTC
CASRPGTGQETQYF
>TRBD1|-|TRBJ1-4|TRBV9
TGTGCCAGCAGCGGGGACAGTATAGATGAAAAACTGTTTTTT
CASSGDSIDEKLFF
>-|medium-sized|TRBJ1-5|TRBV27
TGTGCCAGCCAAAAGCTTGGACAGTCCAATCAGCCCCAGCATTTT
CASQKLGQSNQPQHF
>TRBD2|-|TRBJ2-5|TRBV7-8
TGTGCCAGCAGCTTCGGGGGGGGCGGAGAGACCCAGTACTTC
CASSFGGGGETQYF
>TRBD1|-|TRBJ1-2|TRBV6-5
TGTGCCAGCAGTTACGAAAGGGACAGCGCAGGCTACACCTTC
CASSYERDSAGYTF
>-|once|TRBJ1-1|TRBV5-1
TGCGCCAGCAGCCTGACAGGTATGAACACTGAAGCTTTCTTT
CASSLTGMNTEAFF
>-|-|TRBJ1-6|TRBV4-2
TGTGCCAGCAGCCAAGATTTGGGGGGGCGGCCATCTAATTCACCCCTCCACTTT
CASSQDLGGRPSNSPLHF
>TRBD1|-|TRBJ2-7|TRBV7-6
TGTGCCAGCAGCTCATCCTCCGGGACAGATCCTAGTTCTGACGAGCAGTACTTC
CASSSSSGTDPSSDEQYF
>-|-|TRBJ1-2|TRBV30
TGTGCCTGTTGGGGGGAGGCTGGCGGCTACACCTTC
CACWGEAGGYTF
>TRBD2|-|TRBJ2-5|TRBV2
TGTGCCAGCAGTGAAGGAGGGAGGGCCCAGTACTTC
CASSEGGRAQYF
>-|-|TRBJ2-3|TRBV7-2
TGTGCCAGCAGCTTAGTAGCGGTTAGCACAGATACGCAGTATTTT
CASSLVAVSTDTQYF
>TRBD2|-|TRBJ2-2|TRBV28
TGTGCCACGAAAATCCGAGCGGGGGGGCCGGGCACCGGGGAGCTGTTTTTT
CATKIRAGGPGTGELFF
>-|-|TRBJ1-1|TRBV7-9
TGTGCCAGCATCGCTAGGGGAGCGGAGGGCACTGAAGCTTTCTTT
CASIARGAEGTEAFF
>TRBD1|-|TRBJ1-5|TRBV5-8
TGTGCCAGCAGCTTTGGGACAGGGAGTGGGAATCAGCCCCAGCATTTT
CASSFGTGSGNQPQHF
>-|-|TRBJ2-1|TRBV5-6
TGTGCCAGCAGCGGGGGACTCGCAACCTACAATGAGCAGTTCTTC
CASSGGLATYNEQFF
>-|-|TRBJ1-2|TRBV6-1
TGTGCCAGCAGTGAAGGATGGGAGAATTGGGGCTACACCTTC
CASSEGWENWGYTF
>-|-|TRBJ2-7|TRBV4-2
TGTGCCAGCAGCCAACGCACAGACAGTACCCCCTACGAGCAGTACTTC
CASSQRTDSTPYEQYF
>-|-|TRBJ2-3|TRBV19
TGTGCCAGTAGTATAGGGGGGGACCCTAGCACAGATACGCAGTATTTT
CASSIGGDPSTDTQYF
>-|-|TRBJ1-1|TRBV5-8
TGTGCCAGCAGTGGATGGGGAGTCCCTGAAGCTTTCTTT
CASSGWGVPEAFF